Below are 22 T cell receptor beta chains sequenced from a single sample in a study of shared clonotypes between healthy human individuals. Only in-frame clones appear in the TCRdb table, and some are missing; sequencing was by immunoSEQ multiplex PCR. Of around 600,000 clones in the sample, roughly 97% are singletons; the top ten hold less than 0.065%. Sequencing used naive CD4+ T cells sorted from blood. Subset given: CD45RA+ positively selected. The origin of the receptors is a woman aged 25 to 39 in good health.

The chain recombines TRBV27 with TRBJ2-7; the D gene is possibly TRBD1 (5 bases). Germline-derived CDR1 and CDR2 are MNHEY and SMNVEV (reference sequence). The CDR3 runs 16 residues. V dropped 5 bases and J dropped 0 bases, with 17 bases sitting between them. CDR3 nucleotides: TGTGCCAGCAGTATTAGGACCCCTCAGGGCTCCTACGAGCAGTACTTC. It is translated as CASSIRTPQGSYEQYF.

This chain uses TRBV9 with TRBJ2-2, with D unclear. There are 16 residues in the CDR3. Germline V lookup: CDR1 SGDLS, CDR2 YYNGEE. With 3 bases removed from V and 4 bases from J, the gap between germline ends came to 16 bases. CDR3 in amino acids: CASSGQSIVSTGELFF. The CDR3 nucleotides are TGTGCCAGCAGCGGGCAATCAATTGTGAGCACCGGGGAGCTGTTTTTT.

The CDR3 sequence: CASSTGTAYEQYF. CDR3 coding DNA: TGTGCCAGCAGTACCGGGACTGCCTACGAGCAGTACTTC. The rearrangement links TRBV6-5 to TRBJ2-7, with a possible D match to TRBD2 (6 bases). CDR1 MNHEY and CDR2 SVGAGI come from the germline V gene. V gave up 5 bases and J gave up 2 bases, with 10 bases separating them. This CDR3 has 13 amino acids.

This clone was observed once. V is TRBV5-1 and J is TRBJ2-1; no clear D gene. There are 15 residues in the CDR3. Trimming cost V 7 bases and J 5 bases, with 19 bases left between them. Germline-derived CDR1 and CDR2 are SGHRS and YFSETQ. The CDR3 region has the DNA TGCGCCAGCCACGACCCTCTCGACGGAGACAATGAGCAGTTCTTC. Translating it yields CASHDPLDGDNEQFF. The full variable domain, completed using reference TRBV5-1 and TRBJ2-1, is KAGVTQTPRYLIKTRGQQVTLSCSPISGHRSVSWYQQTPGQGLQFLFEYFSETQRNKGNFPGRFSGRQFSNSRSEMNVSTLELGDSALYLCASHDPLDGDNEQFFGPGTRLTVL.

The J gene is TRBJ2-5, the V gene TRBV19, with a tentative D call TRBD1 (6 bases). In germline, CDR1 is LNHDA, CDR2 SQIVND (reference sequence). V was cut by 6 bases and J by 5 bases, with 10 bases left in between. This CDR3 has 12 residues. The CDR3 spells CASRRDNETQYF. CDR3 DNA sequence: TGTGCCAGTAGACGGGACAATGAGACCCAGTACTTC.

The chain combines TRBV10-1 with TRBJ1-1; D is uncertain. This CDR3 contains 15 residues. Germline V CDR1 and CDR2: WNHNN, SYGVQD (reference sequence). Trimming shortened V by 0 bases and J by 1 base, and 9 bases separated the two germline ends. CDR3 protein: CASSESQTANTEAFF. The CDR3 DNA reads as TGCGCCAGCAGTGAGTCACAGACCGCGAACACTGAAGCTTTCTTT.

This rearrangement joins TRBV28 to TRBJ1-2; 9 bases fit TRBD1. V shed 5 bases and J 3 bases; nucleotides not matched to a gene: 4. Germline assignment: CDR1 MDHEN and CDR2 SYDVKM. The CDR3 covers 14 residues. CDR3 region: CASSPWDRDYGYTF. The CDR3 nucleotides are TGTGCCAGCAGTCCGTGGGACAGGGACTATGGCTACACCTTC.

The DNA for the CDR3 is TGTGCCAGTAGTATAAGGGGCAGTACTCAGCCCCAGCATTTT. Translation gives CASSIRGSTQPQHF. This sequence joins TRBV19 and TRBJ1-5; TRBD1 is a possible D gene (5 bases). Germline loops: CDR1 LNHDA, CDR2 SQIVND (reference sequence). The CDR3 consists of 14 residues. V gave up 2 bases and J gave up 6 bases, with 11 bases separating them.

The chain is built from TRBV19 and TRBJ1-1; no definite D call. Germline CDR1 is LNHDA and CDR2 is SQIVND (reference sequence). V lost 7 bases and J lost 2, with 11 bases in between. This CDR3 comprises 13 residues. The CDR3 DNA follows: TGTGCCAGTATTTCGGGTTTCAACACTGAAGCTTTCTTT. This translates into CASISGFNTEAFF.

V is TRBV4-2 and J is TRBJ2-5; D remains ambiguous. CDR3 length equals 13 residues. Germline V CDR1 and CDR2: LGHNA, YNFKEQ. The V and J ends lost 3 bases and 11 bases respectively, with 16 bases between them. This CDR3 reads CASSQALKDEQYF. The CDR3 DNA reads TGTGCCAGCAGCCAGGCGCTTAAGGATGAGCAGTACTTC.

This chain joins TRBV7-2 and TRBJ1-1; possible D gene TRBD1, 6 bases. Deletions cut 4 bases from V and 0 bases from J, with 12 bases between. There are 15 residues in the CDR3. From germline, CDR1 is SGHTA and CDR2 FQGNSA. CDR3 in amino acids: CASSSQGTLNTEAFF. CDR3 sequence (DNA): TGTGCCAGCAGCTCACAGGGTACCTTGAACACTGAAGCTTTCTTT.

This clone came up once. The CDR3 DNA follows: TGTGCCAGCAGCTTAGCGGGCGGAGACTCTGGAAACACCATATATTTT. Its protein is CASSLAGGDSGNTIYF. This sequence joins TRBV7-6 and TRBJ1-3, with D unclear. V shed 0 bases and J shed 0 bases, with 9 bases lying between them. This CDR3 is built from 16 residues. CDR1 is SGHVS and CDR2 is FNYEAQ in the germline V gene.

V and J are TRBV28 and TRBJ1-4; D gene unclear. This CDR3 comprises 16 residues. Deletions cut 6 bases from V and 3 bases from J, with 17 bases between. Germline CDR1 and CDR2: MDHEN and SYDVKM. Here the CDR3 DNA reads TGTGCCAGCAGCCCCTCTTTAGGGAGAGCTAATGAAAAACTGTTTTTT. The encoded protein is CASSPSLGRANEKLFF.

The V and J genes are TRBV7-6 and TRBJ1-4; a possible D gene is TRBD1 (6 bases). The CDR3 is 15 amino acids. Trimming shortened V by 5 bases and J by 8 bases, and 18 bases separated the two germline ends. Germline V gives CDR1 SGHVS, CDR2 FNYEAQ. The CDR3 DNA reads TGTGCCAGCAGCCTTCAGGGGTTCGTTGGCGAAAAACTGTTTTTT. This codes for CASSLQGFVGEKLFF.

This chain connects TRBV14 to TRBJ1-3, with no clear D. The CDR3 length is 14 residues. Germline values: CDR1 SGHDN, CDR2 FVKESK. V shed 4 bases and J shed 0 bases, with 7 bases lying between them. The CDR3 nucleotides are TGTGCCAGCAGCCCCCGGAACTCTGGAAACACCATATATTTT. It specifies CASSPRNSGNTIYF.

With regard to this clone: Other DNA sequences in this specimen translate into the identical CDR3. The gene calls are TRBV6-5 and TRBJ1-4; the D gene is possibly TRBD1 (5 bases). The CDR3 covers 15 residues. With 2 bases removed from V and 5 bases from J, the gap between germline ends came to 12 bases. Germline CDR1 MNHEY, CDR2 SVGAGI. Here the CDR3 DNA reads TGTGCCAGCAGTTACGGCGGGGGTTTGAATGAAAAACTGTTTTTT. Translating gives CASSYGGGLNEKLFF.

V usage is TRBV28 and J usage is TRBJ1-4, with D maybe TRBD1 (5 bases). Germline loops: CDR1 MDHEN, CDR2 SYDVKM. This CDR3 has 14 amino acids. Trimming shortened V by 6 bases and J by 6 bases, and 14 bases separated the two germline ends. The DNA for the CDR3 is TGTGCCAGCAGCCCGGGGGGGGTCGATGAAAAACTGTTTTTT. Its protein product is CASSPGGVDEKLFF.

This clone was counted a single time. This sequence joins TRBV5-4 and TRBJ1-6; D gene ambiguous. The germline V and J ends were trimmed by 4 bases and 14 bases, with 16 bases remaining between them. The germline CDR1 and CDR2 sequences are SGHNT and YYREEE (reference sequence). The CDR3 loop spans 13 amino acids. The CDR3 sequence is CASSPNVGDALHF. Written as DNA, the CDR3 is TGTGCCAGCAGCCCAAATGTTGGGGATGCCCTCCACTTT.

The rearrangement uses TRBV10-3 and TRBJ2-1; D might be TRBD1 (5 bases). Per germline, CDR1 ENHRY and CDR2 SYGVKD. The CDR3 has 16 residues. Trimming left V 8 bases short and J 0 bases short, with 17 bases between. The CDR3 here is CAIQGAQAPSYNEQFF. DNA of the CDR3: TGTGCCATCCAAGGGGCACAGGCCCCCTCCTACAATGAGCAGTTCTTC.

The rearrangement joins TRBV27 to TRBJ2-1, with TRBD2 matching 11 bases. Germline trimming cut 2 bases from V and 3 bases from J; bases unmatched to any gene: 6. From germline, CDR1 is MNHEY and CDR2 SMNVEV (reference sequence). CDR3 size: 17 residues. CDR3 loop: CASSLTLTSGDYNEQFF. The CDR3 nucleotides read TGTGCCAGCAGTTTAACCCTGACTAGCGGGGACTACAATGAGCAGTTCTTC.

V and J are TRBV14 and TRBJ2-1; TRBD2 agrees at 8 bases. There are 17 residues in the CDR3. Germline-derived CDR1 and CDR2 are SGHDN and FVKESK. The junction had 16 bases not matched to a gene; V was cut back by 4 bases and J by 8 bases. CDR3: CASSRFGRGGPGDEQFF. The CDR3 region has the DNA TGTGCCAGCAGCCGCTTCGGGAGGGGAGGGCCAGGGGATGAGCAGTTCTTC.

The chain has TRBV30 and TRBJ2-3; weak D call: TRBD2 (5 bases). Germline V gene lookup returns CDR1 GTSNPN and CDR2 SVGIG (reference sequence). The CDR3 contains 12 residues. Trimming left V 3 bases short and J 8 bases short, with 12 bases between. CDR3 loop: CAWRVDEGTQYF. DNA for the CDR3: TGTGCCTGGAGGGTCGACGAGGGTACGCAGTATTTT.